This T cell receptor beta chain was profiled in a study of beta chain features in type 1 diabetes. The overall study: Patients did not differ from healthy donors in age, gender or cell yield. Findings and caveats of the study: Over-representation of high TCR-expressing cells was a possible consequence of cDNA sequencing. People with Type 1 diabetes carried modestly yet significantly shorter TCRB CDR3s in all four CD4+ subsets.

The CDR3 length is 14 residues. The V gene lost 4 bases and the J gene lost 1 base, with 11 bases spanning the gap. The germline gives CDR1 MNHEY, CDR2 SVGAGI. A note on this clone: Its antigen is currently unknown.

TCRB transcripts that were expressed got sequenced, as all of the isolated RNA had been reverse transcribed. The read count averaged about 3.3 million across naive, central memory and regulatory T cell samples. Method: immunoSEQ multiplex PCR; TCRdb's copy keeps in-frame clones and lacks some. This sample has hundreds of thousands of clones, with about 14% found just once. The material sequenced was naive CD4+ T cells from blood. The V call is TRBV6-5, the J call TRBJ2-7; no reliable D call. This TCR derives from a man between 18 and 29 years old with type 1 diabetes. The CDR3 is CASSSTWPSYEQYF. Written as DNA, the CDR3 is TGTGCCAGCAGTTCCACATGGCCTTCCTACGAGCAGTACTTC.